The rows below give T cell receptor beta chains drawn from one sample of a study of cytomegalovirus exposure and HLA in healthy donors. The data were produced by immunoSEQ multiplex PCR, yet TCRdb's version contains in-frame clones alone and is incomplete. The data contain 270,000 or so clones, 80% to 95% of them singletons. The source material was PBMCs. These receptors came from a girl aged 2-10 years in good health and CMV-seronegative. The CDR3 runs from the conserved cysteine through the conserved F or W. Fields, in order: CDR3 protein, CDR3 DNA, D gene, V gene, clone size, J gene. D genes are given only for firm matches. Clone size, where shown, is once, few, many, or a class for clones that have expanded.

CASSPFRASGIYNEQFF | TGTGCCAGCAGCCCTTTCCGGGCTAGCGGGATATACAATGAGCAGTTCTTC | TRBD2 | TRBV9 | . | TRBJ2-1
CASSLGTGAYEQYF | TGTGCCAGCAGCTTAGGGACAGGGGCGTACGAGCAGTACTTC | TRBD1 | TRBV5-6 | . | TRBJ2-7
CASSGQSNQPQHF | TGCGCCAGCAGTGGGCAGAGCAATCAGCCCCAGCATTTT | . | TRBV10-1 | . | TRBJ1-5
CASSVGDSHPDYEQYF | TGTGCCAGCAGCGTAGGGGACAGTCACCCCGACTACGAGCAGTACTTC | TRBD1 | TRBV9 | . | TRBJ2-7
CAISTAASSLDTQYF | TGTGCCATCAGTACGGCCGCTAGTAGCCTAGATACGCAGTATTTT | . | TRBV10-3 | . | TRBJ2-3
CASSLGLQETQYF | TGTGCTAGCAGCTTAGGACTTCAAGAGACCCAGTACTTC | . | TRBV7-7 | . | TRBJ2-5
CASSLRTGGQETQYF | TGTGCCAGCAGCCTGAGGACAGGGGGCCAAGAGACCCAGTACTTC | TRBD1 | TRBV11-1 | . | TRBJ2-5
CASSTQAGSNEQYF | TGCGCCAGCAGTACCCAGGCGGGGTCGAACGAGCAGTACTTC | . | TRBV10-2 | . | TRBJ2-7
CASSLAWTTSGTYNEQFF | TGTGCCAGCAGCTTAGCCTGGACTACTAGCGGTACATACAATGAGCAGTTCTTC | TRBD2 | TRBV7-8 | . | TRBJ2-1
CASSHRTSGNTGELFF | TGCGCCAGCAGCCATAGGACTAGCGGTAACACCGGGGAGCTGTTTTTT | TRBD2 | TRBV4-1 | . | TRBJ2-2
CASSLSRLSEAFF | TGTGCCAGCAGCTTAAGTCGGTTGTCTGAAGCTTTCTTT | . | TRBV7-3 | . | TRBJ1-1
CASTLTSGSTEQFF | TGTGCCAGCACCCTGACTAGCGGGAGCACTGAGCAGTTCTTC | TRBD2 | TRBV6-1 | . | TRBJ2-1
CASSSGTSGGYEQYF | TGCGCCAGCAGCTCGGGGACTAGCGGGGGCTACGAGCAGTACTTC | TRBD2 | TRBV5-1 | . | TRBJ2-7
CASSEVGLATEQFF | TGTGCCAGCAGTGAAGTAGGACTAGCCACTGAGCAGTTCTTC | TRBD2 | TRBV2 | . | TRBJ2-1
CASSVVGGATDTQYF | TGTGCCAGCAGCGTTGTCGGGGGGGCCACAGATACGCAGTATTTT | TRBD2 | TRBV9 | . | TRBJ2-3
CASRGPLDGTGRYGYGYTF | TGTGCCAGCAGGGGGCCCTTGGACGGGACAGGTAGATACGGCTATGGCTACACCTTC | TRBD1 | TRBV28 | once | TRBJ1-2
CASSRAGQGYTGELFF | TGTGCCAGCAGTCGCGCAGGACAGGGGTACACCGGGGAGCTGTTTTTT | TRBD1 | TRBV27 | . | TRBJ2-2
CASRGQGSHEQFF | TGTGCCAGCAGGGGACAGGGATCGCATGAGCAGTTCTTC | TRBD1 | TRBV28 | . | TRBJ2-1
CASSLEGTGRHEQYF | TGCGCCAGCAGCTTGGAGGGGACAGGGAGACACGAGCAGTACTTC | TRBD1 | TRBV5-1 | . | TRBJ2-7
CASSVRTVIYEQYF | TGTGCCAGCAGTGTCCGGACAGTAATCTACGAGCAGTACTTC | . | TRBV2 | once | TRBJ2-7
CSVDEGFGYTF | TGCAGCGTTGACGAGGGCTTTGGCTACACCTTC | . | TRBV29-1 | . | TRBJ1-2
CASSQDRVFPAGLDGYTF | TGTGCCAGCAGCCAAGACAGGGTATTCCCCGCCGGTTTGGACGGCTACACCTTC | . | TRBV14 | . | TRBJ1-2
CASSAMGTKDYGYTF | TGCGCCAGCAGCGCCATGGGGACAAAGGACTATGGCTACACCTTC | . | TRBV4-1 | . | TRBJ1-2
CASSPDSSGAYNEQFF | TGTGCCAGCTCACCAGACTCTAGCGGGGCATACAATGAGCAGTTCTTC | TRBD2 | TRBV18 | . | TRBJ2-1